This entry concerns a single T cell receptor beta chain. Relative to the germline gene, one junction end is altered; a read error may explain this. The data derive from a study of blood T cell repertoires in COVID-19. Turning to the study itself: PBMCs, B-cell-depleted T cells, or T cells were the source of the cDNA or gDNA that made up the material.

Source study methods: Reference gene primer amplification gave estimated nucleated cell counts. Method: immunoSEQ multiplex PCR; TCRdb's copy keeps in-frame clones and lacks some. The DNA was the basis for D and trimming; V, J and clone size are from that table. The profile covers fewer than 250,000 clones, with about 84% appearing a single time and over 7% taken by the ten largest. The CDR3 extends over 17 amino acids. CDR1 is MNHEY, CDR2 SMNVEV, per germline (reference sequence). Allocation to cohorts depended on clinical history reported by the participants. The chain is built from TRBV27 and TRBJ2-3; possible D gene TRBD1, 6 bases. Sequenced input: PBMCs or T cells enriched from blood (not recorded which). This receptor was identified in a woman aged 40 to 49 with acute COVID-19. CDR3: CASSISLTGFGTDTQYF. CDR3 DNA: TGTGCCAGCAGTATATCCCTCACAGGGTTCGGCACAGATACGCAGTATTTT.